This T cell receptor beta chain came from a study of shared clonotypes between healthy human individuals (dated by TCRdb to 2020 to 2021). As for the study more broadly: The cohort comprised two women and a few men aged 18 to 49 years. Different laboratories and diverse techniques were used to prepare libraries and sequence TCR repertoires, to increase sequencing depth and limit assay-specific biases. The study deeply sequenced blood TCR repertoires of 5 or 6 healthy adults to estimate repertoire size and the extent of clonotype sharing between individuals. For each donor, CD4 naive and CD4 memory were each run on three plates, CD8 naive on two plates, and CD8 memory on one plate. Each donor's leukapheresis produced roughly between roughly 0.9 and 8.9 billion PBMCs.

The CDR3 contains 14 residues, cysteine and phenylalanine counted. Solely the CDR3 DNA is kept, with 42 bases framed from the first base. The germline V gene gives CDR1 as SGHRS and CDR2 as YFSETQ. V is shortened by 2 bases, J by 2 bases, and the region joining them spans 11 bases. Using the deep immunoSEQ assay, TCR CDR3 regions were amplified from genomic DNA by multiplex PCR. Genomic DNA extracted from each cell subset was distributed evenly over all wells of several immunoSEQ 96-well plates, and each plate served as one replicate. Each replicate PCR for sorted subsets received about 220 ng genomic DNA, equal to roughly 29,000 T cell genomes. Purified libraries were measured with a Qubit 3.0 fluorometer, size-checked on a Bioanalyzer 2100, and measured again with the KAPA Library Quantification kit. Each immunoSEQ 96-well plate was sequenced on its own single-read 150-cycle Illumina NextSeq 550 flow cell. The paper's data handling went like this. The immunoSEQ output contained only junctional sequences without quality scores, so filtering could not match that applied to full-length reads. To assign V/J genes and CDR3, sequences were annotated against IMGT germline references using PyIR, a Python wrapper for IgBLAST v1.9. Reads with weak V/J assignments (E-value above 1e-6), missing CDR3, stop codons, out-of-frame junctions, or ambiguous translated residues were removed. A V3J clonotype was defined by an identical inferred V gene, J gene, and CDR3 amino acid sequence. The percentage overlap between two repertoires was calculated by dividing the number of shared unique clonotypes by the size of the smaller repertoire. Repertoire richness was assessed with RTK rarefaction, the Chao1 estimator, and Recon v2.1 estimates of unobserved clonotypes. Generation probabilities for all TCRbeta clonotypes obtained by the gDNA method from four donors were computed using OLGA. The table was pulled from immuneACCESS by TCRdb, which kept in-frame rearrangements only. Such tables lose some clones; where checked, under half of the loss comes from unresolved V genes, and the rest has no known cause. D and trimming were read from the DNA, whereas the V and J calls and clone size are those reported in that table. The sample table contains under 2,500,000 clones; only one count was recorded for around 95% of them. Roughly 0.13% of the sample is in the top ten clones.

What the research found in general, with its limitations: Even with the large sequencing depth, rarefaction of the sorted-subset datasets indicated that sequencing was incomplete. Across four donors, approximately 4.6% of naive CD4, approximately 4% of naive CD8, under 2.5% of memory CD4, and approximately 0.4% of memory CD8 clonotypes were shared. Compared with non-shared clonotypes, clonotypes shared by all four sorted-subset donors had higher generation probabilities. Estimated clonotype richness was generally larger for naive than for memory subsets. The small number of donors limited the genetic and exposure-history diversity represented. Sampling was restricted to blood, and TCR repertoires in tissues likely differ from the TCR repertoires found in blood. Pairwise subsampling indicated that sequencing depth was expected to affect the degree of clonotype sharing among donors.

As to this clone: No cognate antigen has been identified for it. Per-nucleotide qualities are absent, and no much larger clonotype sits a single base away.

The donors were healthy, HIV-negative adults with no recently reported acute infections or vaccinations. Only Caucasian adults living in Nashville, Tennessee, USA were represented among the donors. CD4+ T cells were enriched by magnetic negative selection, after which naive cells were positively selected on CD45RA and the negative fraction was taken as the memory subset. Blood was collected by leukapheresis, and PBMCs were isolated by Ficoll-Histopaque density gradient centrifugation and then cryopreserved in liquid nitrogen vapor phase. Purity and quantity of every magnetically sorted T cell population were checked by analytical flow cytometry. Each sorted fraction had its genomic DNA isolated and then quantified by UV absorbance on a Nanodrop 2000c.

Sequencing was carried out using naive CD4+ T cells sorted from blood. The cell subset or site label, as the study defines it: CD45RA+ positively selected. This receptor was identified in a man between 18 and 35 years old in good health. The rearrangement joined TRBV5-1 to TRBJ2-7; the D gene identity is not certain. Here the CDR3 is given as CASSLRAEPYEQYF. The DNA reads TGCGCCAGCAGCTTAAGGGCAGAACCCTACGAGCAGTACTTC.